Each of the 15 T cell receptor beta chains below was sequenced from the same sample in a study of blood T cell repertoires in COVID-19. Using immunoSEQ multiplex PCR, the repertoire was profiled, and TCRdb retains in-frame clones only, with some absent. This table holds about 200,000 clones, just under 90% found once. The source material was PBMCs or T cells enriched from blood (not recorded which). Receptor source: a woman aged 30 to 39 with acute COVID-19.

The chain is built from TRBV7-2 and TRBJ2-1; tentatively, D is TRBD1 (6 bases). Germline V lookup: CDR1 SGHTA, CDR2 FQGNSA. The length of the CDR3 is 15 residues. Trimming took 3 bases from V and 8 from J, leaving 17 bases between them. The CDR3: CASSLGTTGPYEQFF. CDR3 nucleotide sequence: TGTGCCAGCAGCTTGGGGACAACGGGACCTTATGAGCAGTTCTTC.

The V gene is TRBV2, the J gene TRBJ1-3; no reliable D call. Germline loops: CDR1 SNHLY, CDR2 FYNNEI. The CDR3 is 14 amino acids. V lost 8 bases and J lost 0, with 11 bases in between. In DNA, the CDR3 is TGTGCCAGCTTGAGGGTTGGCTCTGGAAACACCATATATTTT. This sequence encodes CASLRVGSGNTIYF. Full variable domain (missing parts from reference TRBV2 and TRBJ1-3): EPEVTQTPSHQVTQMGQEVILRCVPISNHLYFYWYRQILGQKVEFLVSFYNNEISEKSEIFDDQFSVERPDGSNFTLKIRSTKLEDSAMYFCASLRVGSGNTIYFGEGSWLTVV.

This sequence joins TRBV11-3 and TRBJ2-2, with D possibly being TRBD2 (6 bases). V was shortened by 4 bases and J by 2 bases, with 11 bases between the two germline ends. Germline-derived CDR1 and CDR2 are SGHNT and YENEEA. This CDR3 is built from 15 residues. In DNA form, the CDR3 reads TGTGCCAGCAGCTCGGGACTGACAAACACCGGGGAGCTGTTTTTT. Protein: CASSSGLTNTGELFF.

DNA for the CDR3: TGTGCCAGCTCATATGGGGGCAGCGAAGCTTTCTTT. Protein product: CASSYGGSEAFF. The chain couples TRBV2 to TRBJ1-1, with D possibly TRBD1 on 6 matching bases. There are 12 residues in the CDR3. CDR1 is SNHLY, CDR2 FYNNEI, per germline. V lost 8 bases, J lost 8 bases, and 15 bases lay in between.

This sequence joins TRBV29-1 and TRBJ1-5; D gene uncertain. Trimming pared 6 bases from V and 4 bases from J, leaving 10 bases between. The CDR3 has 12 residues. Germline CDR1 SQVTM, CDR2 ANQGSEA. This CDR3 reads CSVGEPNQPQHF. For the CDR3, the DNA is TGCAGCGTCGGGGAACCTAATCAGCCCCAGCATTTT. The variable domain in full, completed from reference TRBV29-1 and TRBJ1-5, reads SAVISQKPSRDICQRGTSLTIQCQVDSQVTMMFWYRQQPGQSLTLIATANQGSEATYESGFVIDKFPISRPNLTFSTLTVSNMSPEDSSIYLCSVGEPNQPQHFGDGTRLSIL.

A single count supports this clone. This chain connects TRBV7-2 to TRBJ1-4; D uncertain. CDR3 size: 15 residues. Germline lookup yields CDR1 SGHTA and CDR2 FQGNSA. Deletions cut 5 bases from V and 8 bases from J, with 18 bases between. In DNA form, the CDR3 reads TGTGCCAGCAGCACCCTGGGAGGGCGCGCGGAAAAACTGTTTTTT. Translated, it gives CASSTLGGRAEKLFF.

The J gene is TRBJ2-1, the V gene TRBV15; D might be TRBD1 (5 bases). Germline assignment: CDR1 LNHNV and CDR2 YYDKDF (reference sequence). The CDR3 runs 16 residues. Trimming cost V 0 bases and J 10 bases, with 19 bases left between them. The CDR3 sequence is CATSRDGGQGKGEQFF. CDR3 nucleotides: TGTGCCACCAGCAGAGATGGTGGGCAGGGAAAGGGCGAGCAGTTCTTC.

The chain combines TRBV28 with TRBJ1-2; perhaps TRBD1 as D (5 bases). The germline V and J ends were trimmed by 3 bases and 7 bases, with 15 bases remaining between them. CDR1 is MDHEN, CDR2 SYDVKM, per germline. CDR3 length: 14 residues. CDR3 protein: CASSFTNPRGGYTF. The CDR3 DNA reads TGTGCCAGCAGTTTTACGAACCCTAGGGGTGGCTACACCTTC.

The chain has TRBV7-9 and TRBJ2-1; D ambiguous. With 1 base removed from V and 4 bases from J, the gap between germline ends came to 8 bases. The germline V gene has CDR1 SEHNR and CDR2 FQNEAQ (reference sequence). This CDR3 is 14 amino acids long. CDR3 in DNA: TGTGCCAGCAGCTTAGTCGCGGCTTACAATGAGCAGTTCTTC. It yields the protein CASSLVAAYNEQFF.

The chain uses TRBV21-1 and TRBJ1-5. TRBV21-1 is given as a pseudogene. This CDR3 is 18 amino acids long. CDR3 protein: CASSNGGGGMWSNQPQHF. In DNA form, the CDR3 reads TGTGCCAGCAGCAATGGGGGCGGGGGGATGTGGAGCAATCAGCCCCAGCATTTT.

This clone was recorded once. CDR3 amino acids: CASSTTSLSSYEQYF. In DNA form, the CDR3 reads TGTGCCAGCAGCACTACTAGTCTGAGCTCCTACGAGCAGTACTTC. This chain uses TRBV2 with TRBJ2-7, with D maybe TRBD2 (5 bases). The germline V and J ends were trimmed by 6 bases and 0 bases, with 15 bases remaining between them. The CDR3 runs to 15 residues. Germline CDR1 and CDR2: SNHLY and FYNNEI.

V usage is TRBV9 and J usage is TRBJ2-5, with D unclear. The ends were cut back, 4 bases at V and 1 base at J, with 11 bases in the middle. Germline V gene data show CDR1 as SGDLS and CDR2 as YYNGEE. CDR3 length equals 14 residues. The DNA of the CDR3 is TGTGCCAGCAGCTCAGGTTCATCCCAAGAGACCCAGTACTTC. Translation gives CASSSGSSQETQYF.

The V gene is TRBV27, the J gene TRBJ2-7; 11 bases are a match to TRBD1. Looked up from germline, CDR1 is MNHEY and CDR2 is SMNVEV (reference sequence). J lost 5 bases, V lost 0 bases, and 3 bases had no gene match. This CDR3 is built from 15 residues. This chain's CDR3 is CASSLSWTGGHEQYF. CDR3 nucleotide sequence: TGTGCCAGCAGTTTATCGTGGACAGGGGGCCACGAGCAGTACTTC.

This chain links TRBV18 with TRBJ1-2; the match to TRBD1 covers 7 bases. CDR1 is KGHSH, CDR2 LQKENI, per germline. This CDR3 comprises 14 residues. Trimming removed 6 bases from V and 4 bases from J; junction bases left unmatched: 8. The CDR3 loop is CASSSQGSGYGYTF. The CDR3 bases are TGTGCCAGCTCCTCACAGGGGTCGGGCTATGGCTACACCTTC.

The chain has TRBV28 and TRBJ1-1, with no clear D. The CDR3 totals 15 residues. Trimming removed 5 bases from V and 0 bases from J, with 13 bases in between. CDR1 is MDHEN, CDR2 SYDVKM, per germline. CDR3 nucleotides: TGTGCCAGCAGTGACACCCGGTCCATGAACACTGAAGCTTTCTTT. Encoded protein: CASSDTRSMNTEAFF.